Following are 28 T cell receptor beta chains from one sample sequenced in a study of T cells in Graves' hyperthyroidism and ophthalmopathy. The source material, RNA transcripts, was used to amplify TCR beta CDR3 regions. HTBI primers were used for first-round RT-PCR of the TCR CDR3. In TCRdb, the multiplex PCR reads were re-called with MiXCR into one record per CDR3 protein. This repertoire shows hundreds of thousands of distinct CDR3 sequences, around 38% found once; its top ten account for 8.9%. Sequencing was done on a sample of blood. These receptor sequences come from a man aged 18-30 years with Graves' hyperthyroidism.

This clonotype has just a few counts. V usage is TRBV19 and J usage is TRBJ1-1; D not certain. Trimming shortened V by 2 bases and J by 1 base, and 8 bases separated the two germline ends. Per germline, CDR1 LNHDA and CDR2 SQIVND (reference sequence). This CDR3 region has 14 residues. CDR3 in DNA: TGTGCCAGTAGTATAAACTATCGGAACACTGAAGCTTTCTTT. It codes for CASSINYRNTEAFF. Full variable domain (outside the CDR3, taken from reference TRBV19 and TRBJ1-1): DGGITQSPKYLFRKEGQNVTLSCEQNLNHDAMYWYRQDPGQGLRLIYYSQIVNDFQKGDIAEGYSVSREKKESFPLTVTSAQKNPTAFYLCASSINYRNTEAFFGQGTRLTVV.

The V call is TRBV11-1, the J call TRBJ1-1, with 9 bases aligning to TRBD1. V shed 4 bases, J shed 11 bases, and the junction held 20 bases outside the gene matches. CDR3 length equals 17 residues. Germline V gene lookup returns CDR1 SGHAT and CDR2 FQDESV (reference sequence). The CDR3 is CASSSRTEGQGFNRAFF. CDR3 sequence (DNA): TGTGCCAGCAGCTCAAGAACCGAGGGACAGGGTTTCAATCGGGCTTTCTTT.

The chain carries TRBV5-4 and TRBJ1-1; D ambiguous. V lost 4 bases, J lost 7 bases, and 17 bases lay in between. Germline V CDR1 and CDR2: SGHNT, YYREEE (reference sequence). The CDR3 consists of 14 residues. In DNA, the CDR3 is TGTGCCAGCAGCCTACCAACCCAAATTGGTGAAGCTTTCTTT. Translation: CASSLPTQIGEAFF.

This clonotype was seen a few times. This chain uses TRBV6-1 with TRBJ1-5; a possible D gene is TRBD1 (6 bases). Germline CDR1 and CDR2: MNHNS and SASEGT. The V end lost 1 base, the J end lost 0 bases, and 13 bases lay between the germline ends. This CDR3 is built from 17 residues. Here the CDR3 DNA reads TGTGCCAGCAGTGAAGGCGTAGGGGGAAGTAGCAATCAGCCCCAGCATTTT. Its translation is CASSEGVGGSSNQPQHF.

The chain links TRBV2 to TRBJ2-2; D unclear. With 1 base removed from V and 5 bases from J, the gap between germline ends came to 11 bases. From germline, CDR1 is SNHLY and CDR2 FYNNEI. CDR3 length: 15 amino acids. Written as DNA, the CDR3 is TGTGCCAGCAGTGAAGGGCAAGTTGGAACCGGGGAGCTGTTTTTT. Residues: CASSEGQVGTGELFF.

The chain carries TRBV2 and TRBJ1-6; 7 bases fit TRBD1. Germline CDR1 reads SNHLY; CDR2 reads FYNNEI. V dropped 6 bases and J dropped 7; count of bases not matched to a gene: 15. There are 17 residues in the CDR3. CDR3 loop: CASRSTSTGFRNSPLHF. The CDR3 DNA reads TGTGCCAGCAGGTCGACGTCGACAGGGTTCCGAAATTCACCCCTCCACTTT.

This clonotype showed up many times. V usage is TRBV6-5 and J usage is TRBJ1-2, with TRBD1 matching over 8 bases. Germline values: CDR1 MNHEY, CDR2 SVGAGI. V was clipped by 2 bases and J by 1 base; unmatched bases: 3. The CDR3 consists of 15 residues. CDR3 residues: CASSYTGQDNYGYTF. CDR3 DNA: TGTGCCAGCAGTTACACGGGACAGGATAACTATGGCTACACCTTC.

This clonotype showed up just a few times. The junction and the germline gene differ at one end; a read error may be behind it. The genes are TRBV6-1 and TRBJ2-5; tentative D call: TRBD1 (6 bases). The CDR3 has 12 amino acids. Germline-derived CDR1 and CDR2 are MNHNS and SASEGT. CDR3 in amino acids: CASRGGTEAQYF. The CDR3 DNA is TGTGCCAGCAGAGGGGGAACAGAGGCCCAGTACTTC.

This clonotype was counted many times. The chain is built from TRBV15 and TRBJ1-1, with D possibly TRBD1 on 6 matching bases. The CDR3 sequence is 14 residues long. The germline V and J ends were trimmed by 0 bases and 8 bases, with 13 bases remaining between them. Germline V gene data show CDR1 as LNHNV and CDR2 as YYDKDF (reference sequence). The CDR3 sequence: CATSRDRTVREAFF. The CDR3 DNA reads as TGTGCCACCAGCAGAGACCGGACAGTAAGAGAAGCTTTCTTT.

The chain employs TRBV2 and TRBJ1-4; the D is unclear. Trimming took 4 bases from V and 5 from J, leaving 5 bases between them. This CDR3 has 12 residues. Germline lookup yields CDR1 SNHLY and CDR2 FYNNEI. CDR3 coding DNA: TGTGCCAGCAGTGGTCGGAATGAAAAACTGTTTTTT. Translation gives CASSGRNEKLFF.

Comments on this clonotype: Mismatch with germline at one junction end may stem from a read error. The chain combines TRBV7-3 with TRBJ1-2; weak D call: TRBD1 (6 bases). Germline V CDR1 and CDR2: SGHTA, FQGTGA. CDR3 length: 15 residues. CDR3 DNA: TGTGCCAGCAGCTACTTGACAGGTTTTAACTGTGGCTACACCTTC. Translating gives CASSYLTGFNCGYTF.

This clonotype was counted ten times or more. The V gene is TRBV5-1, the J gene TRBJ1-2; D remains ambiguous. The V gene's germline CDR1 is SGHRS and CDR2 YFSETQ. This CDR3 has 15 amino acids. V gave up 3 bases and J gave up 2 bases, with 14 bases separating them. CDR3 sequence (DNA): TGCGCCAGCAGCTCGGACTTGGGAGAGAACTATGGCTACACCTTC. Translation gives CASSSDLGENYGYTF.

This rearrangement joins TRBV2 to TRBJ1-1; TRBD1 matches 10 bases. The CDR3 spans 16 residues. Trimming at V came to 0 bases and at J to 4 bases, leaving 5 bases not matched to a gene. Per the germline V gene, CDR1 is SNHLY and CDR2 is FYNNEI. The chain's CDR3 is CASSEASRTGGTEAFF. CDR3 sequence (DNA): TGTGCCAGCAGTGAAGCGTCCAGGACAGGGGGCACTGAAGCTTTCTTT. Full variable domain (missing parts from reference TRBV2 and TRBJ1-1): EPEVTQTPSHQVTQMGQEVILRCVPISNHLYFYWYRQILGQKVEFLVSFYNNEISEKSEIFDDQFSVERPDGSNFTLKIRSTKLEDSAMYFCASSEASRTGGTEAFFGQGTRLTVV.

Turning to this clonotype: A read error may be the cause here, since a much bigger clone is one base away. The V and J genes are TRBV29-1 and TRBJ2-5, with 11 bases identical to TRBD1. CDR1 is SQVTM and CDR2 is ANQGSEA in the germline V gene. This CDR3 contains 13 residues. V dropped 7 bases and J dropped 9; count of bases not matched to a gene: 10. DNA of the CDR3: TGCAGCGGTTGGGGACAGGGGGGCCAGGCCCAGTACTTC. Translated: CSGWGQGGQAQYF. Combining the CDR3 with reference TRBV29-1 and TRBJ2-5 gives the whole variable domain SAVISQKPSRDICQRGTSLTIQCQVDSQVTMMFWYRQQPGQSLTLIATANQGSEATYESGFVIDKFPISRPNLTFSTLTVSNMSPEDSSIYLCSGWGQGGQAQYFGPGTRLLVL.

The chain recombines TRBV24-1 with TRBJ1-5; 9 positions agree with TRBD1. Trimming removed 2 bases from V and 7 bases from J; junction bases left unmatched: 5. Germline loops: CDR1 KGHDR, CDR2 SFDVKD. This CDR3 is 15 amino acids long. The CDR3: CATSDSGTGRQPQHF. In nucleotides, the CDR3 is TGTGCCACCAGTGATTCCGGGACAGGGAGGCAGCCCCAGCATTTT.

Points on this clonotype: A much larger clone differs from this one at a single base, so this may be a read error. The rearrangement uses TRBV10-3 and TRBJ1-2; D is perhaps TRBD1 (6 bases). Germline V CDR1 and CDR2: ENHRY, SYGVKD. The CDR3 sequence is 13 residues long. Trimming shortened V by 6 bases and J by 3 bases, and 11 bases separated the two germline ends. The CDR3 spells CAIRVQGDYGYTF. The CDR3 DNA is TGTGCCATCAGGGTACAGGGAGACTATGGCTACACCTTC.

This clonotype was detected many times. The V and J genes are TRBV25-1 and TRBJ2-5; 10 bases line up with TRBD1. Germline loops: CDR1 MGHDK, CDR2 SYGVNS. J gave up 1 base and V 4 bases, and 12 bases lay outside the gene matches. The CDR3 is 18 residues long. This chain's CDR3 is CASSAVPGQGWGQETQYF. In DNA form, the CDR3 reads TGTGCCAGCAGTGCCGTCCCGGGACAGGGGTGGGGCCAAGAGACCCAGTACTTC. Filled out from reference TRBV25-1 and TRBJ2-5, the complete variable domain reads EADIYQTPRYLVIGTGKKITLECSQTMGHDKMYWYQQDPGMELHLIHYSYGVNSTEKGDLSSESTVSRIRTEHFPLTLESARPSHTSQYLCASSAVPGQGWGQETQYFGPGTRLLVL.

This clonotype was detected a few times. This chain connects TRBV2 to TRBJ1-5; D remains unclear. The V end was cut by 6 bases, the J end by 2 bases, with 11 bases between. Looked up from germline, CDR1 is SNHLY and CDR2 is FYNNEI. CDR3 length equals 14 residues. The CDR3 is CASSPWQGNQPQHF. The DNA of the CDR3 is TGTGCCAGCAGCCCTTGGCAGGGCAATCAGCCCCAGCATTTT.

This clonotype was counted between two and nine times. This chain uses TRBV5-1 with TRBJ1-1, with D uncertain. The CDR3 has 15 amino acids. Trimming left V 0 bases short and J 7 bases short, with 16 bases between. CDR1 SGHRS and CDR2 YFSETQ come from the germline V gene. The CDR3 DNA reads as TGCGCCAGCAGCTTGGCCAACGGGGAAGGCGTTGAAGCTTTCTTT. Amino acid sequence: CASSLANGEGVEAFF.

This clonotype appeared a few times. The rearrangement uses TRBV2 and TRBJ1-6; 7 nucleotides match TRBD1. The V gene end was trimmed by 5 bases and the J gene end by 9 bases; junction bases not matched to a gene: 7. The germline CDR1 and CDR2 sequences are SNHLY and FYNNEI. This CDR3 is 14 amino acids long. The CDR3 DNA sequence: TGTGCCAGCAGTTCCGGACAGGAGGGTTCACCCCTCCACTTT. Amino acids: CASSSGQEGSPLHF.

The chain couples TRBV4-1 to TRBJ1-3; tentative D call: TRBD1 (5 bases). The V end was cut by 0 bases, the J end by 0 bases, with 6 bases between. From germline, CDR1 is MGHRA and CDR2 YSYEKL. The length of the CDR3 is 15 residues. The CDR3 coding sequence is TGCGCCAGCAGCCAAGAGACAGCCTCTGGAAACACCATATATTTT. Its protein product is CASSQETASGNTIYF.

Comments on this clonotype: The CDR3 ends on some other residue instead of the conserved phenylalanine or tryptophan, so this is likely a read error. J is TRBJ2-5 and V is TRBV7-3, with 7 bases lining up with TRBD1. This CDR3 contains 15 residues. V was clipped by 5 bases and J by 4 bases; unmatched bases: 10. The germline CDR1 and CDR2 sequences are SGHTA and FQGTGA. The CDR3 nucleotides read TGTGCCAGCAGCCCCCGTGACAGGGTAATAGAGACCCAGTACCTC. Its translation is CASSPRDRVIETQYL.

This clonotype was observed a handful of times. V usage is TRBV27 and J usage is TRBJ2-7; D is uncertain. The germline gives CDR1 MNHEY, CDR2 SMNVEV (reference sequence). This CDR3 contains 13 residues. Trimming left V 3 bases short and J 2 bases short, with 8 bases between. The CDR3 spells CASSLSVAYEQYF. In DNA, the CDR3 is TGTGCCAGCAGTTTGTCAGTGGCCTACGAGCAGTACTTC.

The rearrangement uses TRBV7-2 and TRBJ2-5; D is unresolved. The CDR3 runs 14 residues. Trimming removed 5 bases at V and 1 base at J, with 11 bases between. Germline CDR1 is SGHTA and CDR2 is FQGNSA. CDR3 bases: TGTGCCAGCAGCCCTGCCCGCCTCCAAGAGACCCAGTACTTC. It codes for CASSPARLQETQYF.

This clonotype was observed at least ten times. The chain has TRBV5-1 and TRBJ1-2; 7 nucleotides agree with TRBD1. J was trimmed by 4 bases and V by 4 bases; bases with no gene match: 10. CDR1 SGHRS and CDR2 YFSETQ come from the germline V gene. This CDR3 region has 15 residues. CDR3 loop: CASSPPTGQGYGYTF. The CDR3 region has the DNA TGCGCCAGCAGCCCACCGACAGGGCAGGGCTATGGCTACACCTTC.

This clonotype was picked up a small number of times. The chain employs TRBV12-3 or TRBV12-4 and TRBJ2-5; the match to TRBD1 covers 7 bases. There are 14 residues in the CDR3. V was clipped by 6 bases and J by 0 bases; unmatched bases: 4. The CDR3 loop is CASRRQGNQETQYF. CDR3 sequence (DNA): TGTGCCAGCAGAAGACAGGGTAACCAAGAGACCCAGTACTTC.

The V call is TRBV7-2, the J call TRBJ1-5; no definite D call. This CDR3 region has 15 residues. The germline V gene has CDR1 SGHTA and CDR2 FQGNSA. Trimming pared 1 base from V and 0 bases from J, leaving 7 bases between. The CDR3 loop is CASSLGFYSNQPQHF. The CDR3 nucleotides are TGTGCCAGCAGCTTAGGGTTTTATAGCAATCAGCCCCAGCATTTT.

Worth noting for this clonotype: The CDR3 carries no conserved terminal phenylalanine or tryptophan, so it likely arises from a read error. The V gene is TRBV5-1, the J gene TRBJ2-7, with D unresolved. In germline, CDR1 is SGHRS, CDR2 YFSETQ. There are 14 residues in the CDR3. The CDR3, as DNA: TGTGCCAGCAGCTTGGTTGCCAATACCTACGAGCAGTACCTC. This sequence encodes CASSLVANTYEQYL.